A single sample is the source of the 5 T cell receptor beta chains below, sequenced in a study of Graves' ophthalmopathy and Graves' hyperthyroidism (dated by TCRdb to the late 2010s). Sequencing took place on an Illumina HiSeq 2000. TCR beta CDR3 regions were amplified from RNA transcripts for repertoire sequencing. HTBI primers and the Qiagen OneStep RT-PCR kit were used in a first-round RT-PCR, which was followed by a second-round multiplex PCR, size selection and purification. Through fastp at Q25 and MiXCR, TCRdb rebuilt clones from the public reads, retaining in-frame beta chains. Identical CDR3 protein sequences are pooled into one entry, listed with their most common genes and DNA. This sample comprises around 1.1 million distinct CDR3 sequences, about two fifths of them detected only once. The top ten clones comprise around 10% of the sample. Sample: peripheral blood or thyroid tissue (not recorded which). The receptors stem from an adult man with Graves' hyperthyroidism.

In this sample, this clonotype turned up once. The chain employs TRBV5-6 and TRBJ1-2; D remains ambiguous. Germline V CDR1 and CDR2: SGHDT, YYEEEE. The V and J ends lost 0 bases and 11 bases respectively, with 20 bases between them. The CDR3 is made up of 15 amino acids. CDR3 protein: CASSLVQSVGFIYTF. The CDR3, as DNA: TGTGCCAGCAGCTTGGTGCAGTCGGTTGGATTCATATACACCTTC. Full variable domain (outside the CDR3, taken from reference TRBV5-6 and TRBJ1-2): DAGVTQSPTHLIKTRGQQVTLRCSPKSGHDTVSWYQQALGQGPQFIFQYYEEEERQRGNFPDRFSGHQFPNYSSELNVNALLLGDSALYLCASSLVQSVGFIYTFGSGTRLTVV.

The V gene is TRBV7-8, the J gene TRBJ2-5; 8 positions match TRBD1. The ends lost 6 bases at V and 1 base at J; junction bases unmatched: 7. The germline CDR1 and CDR2 sequences are SGHVS and FQNEAQ. CDR3 length equals 15 residues. CDR3 nucleotides: TGTGCCAGCAGGCCGGACAGGGTTTCCCAAGAGACCCAGTACTTC. It specifies CASRPDRVSQETQYF.

This clonotype was seen a handful of times. The rearrangement joins TRBV5-5 to TRBJ2-7, with 14 bases that match TRBD2. CDR3 length: 18 amino acids. V shed 0 bases and J 0 bases; nucleotides not matched to a gene: 5. CDR1 and CDR2 from the germline V gene are SGHKS and YYEKEE (reference sequence). CDR3 DNA: TGTGCCAGCAGCTTGGGACTAGCGGGAGGGACGAGCTCCTACGAGCAGTACTTC. This codes for CASSLGLAGGTSSYEQYF.

This clonotype was counted ten times or more. V usage is TRBV14 and J usage is TRBJ1-2, with 7 bases fitting TRBD1. This CDR3 contains 15 residues. Germline V gives CDR1 SGHDN, CDR2 FVKESK. V was pared by 1 base and J by 4 bases, with 6 bases of the junction left unmatched. Here the CDR3 DNA reads TGTGCCAGCAGCCAAGTGGGGACAGACACCTATGGCTACACCTTC. It codes for CASSQVGTDTYGYTF.

The chain couples TRBV20-1 to TRBJ2-5; 10 bases match TRBD2. This CDR3 has 18 residues. After removal of 1 base from V and 4 bases from J, the junction contained 15 bases not matched to a gene. The V gene's germline CDR1 is DFQATT and CDR2 SNEGSKA (reference sequence). The CDR3 DNA reads TGCAGTGCTAGAGGATATGCTAGCGGGGGCGTAGGGGGAGAGACCCAGTACTTC. Encoded protein: CSARGYASGGVGGETQYF.